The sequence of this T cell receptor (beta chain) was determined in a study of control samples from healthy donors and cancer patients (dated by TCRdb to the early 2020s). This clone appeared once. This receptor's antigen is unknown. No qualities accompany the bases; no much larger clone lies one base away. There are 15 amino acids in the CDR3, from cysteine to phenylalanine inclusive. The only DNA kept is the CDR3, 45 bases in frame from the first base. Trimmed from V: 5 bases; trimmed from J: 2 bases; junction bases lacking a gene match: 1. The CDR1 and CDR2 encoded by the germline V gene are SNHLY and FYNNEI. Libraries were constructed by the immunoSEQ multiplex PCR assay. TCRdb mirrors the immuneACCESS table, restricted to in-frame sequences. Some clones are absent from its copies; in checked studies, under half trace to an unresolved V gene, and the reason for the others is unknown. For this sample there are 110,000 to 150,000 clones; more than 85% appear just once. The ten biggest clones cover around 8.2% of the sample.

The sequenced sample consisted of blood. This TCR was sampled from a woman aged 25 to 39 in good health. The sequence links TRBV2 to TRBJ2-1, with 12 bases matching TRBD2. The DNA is TGTGCCAGCAGTAGGACTAGCGGGGCCTACAATGAGCAGTTCTTC. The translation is CASSRTSGAYNEQFF.